This T cell receptor (beta chain) was recovered during a study of cytomegalovirus exposure and HLA in healthy donors. Study results and limitations: Upon later analysis, HLA-associated TCR beta chains proved more clonally expanded than other, equally common chains.

With respect to this clone: Its antigen is currently unknown. Relative to the germline gene, one junction end is altered; a read error may explain this.

The CDR3 covers 14 residues. The germline gives CDR1 SQVTM, CDR2 ANQGSEA. The primer mix had 60 Vbeta and 13 Jbeta primers. Original data processing: Approximately 11 million of the approximately 80 million unique TCR beta chains counted in a later analysis were shared. TCRdb's copy holds only in-frame clones and misses some; the assay was immunoSEQ multiplex PCR. From that table come the V and J calls and clone size; the DNA was used to work out D and trimming. Of some 160,000 clones in the sample, around 80% were seen once. J is TRBJ2-1 and V is TRBV29-1; a possible D gene is TRBD1 (6 bases). The specimen was PBMCs. This clonotype was obtained from a male donor in good health and CMV-seropositive. This CDR3 is CSANRDKLHNGQFF. In DNA, the CDR3 is TGCAGCGCTAACAGGGACAAACTTCACAATGGGCAGTTCTTC.